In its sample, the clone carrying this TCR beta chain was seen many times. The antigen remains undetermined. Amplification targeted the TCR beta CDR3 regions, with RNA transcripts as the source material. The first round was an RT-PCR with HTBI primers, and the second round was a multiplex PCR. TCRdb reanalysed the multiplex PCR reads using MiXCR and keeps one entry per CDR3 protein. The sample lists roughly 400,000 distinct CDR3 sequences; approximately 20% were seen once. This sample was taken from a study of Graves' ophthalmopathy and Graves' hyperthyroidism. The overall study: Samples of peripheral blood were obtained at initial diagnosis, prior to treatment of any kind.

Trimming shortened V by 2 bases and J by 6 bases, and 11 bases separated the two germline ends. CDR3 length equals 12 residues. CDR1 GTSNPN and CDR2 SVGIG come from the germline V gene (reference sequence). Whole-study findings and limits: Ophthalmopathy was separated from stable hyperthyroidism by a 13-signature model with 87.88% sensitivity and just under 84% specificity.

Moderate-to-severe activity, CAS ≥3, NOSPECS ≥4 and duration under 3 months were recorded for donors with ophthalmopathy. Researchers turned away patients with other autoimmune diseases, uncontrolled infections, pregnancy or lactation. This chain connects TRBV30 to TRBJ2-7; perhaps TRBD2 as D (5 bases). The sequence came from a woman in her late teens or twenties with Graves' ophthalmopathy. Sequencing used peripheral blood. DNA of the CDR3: TGTGCCTGGAGTATGGGAGCGCGCGAGCAGTACTTC. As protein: CAWSMGAREQYF.